One sample yielded the 7 T cell receptor beta chains listed below, sequenced in a study of cytomegalovirus exposure and HLA in healthy donors. With 60 Vbeta and 13 Jbeta primers, the PCR was carried out. Assay: immunoSEQ multiplex PCR; the TCRdb copy retains only in-frame clones and omits some. The data contain about 270,000 clones, roughly 70% of them singletons. What was sequenced was PBMCs. Source of these receptors: a female donor in good health and CMV-seronegative.

The CDR3 nucleotides are TGTGCCACCAGCAGAGATGGGACAGGGGGTGAAAAACTGTTTTTT. Encoded protein: CATSRDGTGGEKLFF. The chain combines TRBV15 with TRBJ1-4; 11 bases fit TRBD1. The CDR3 is 15 residues long. CDR1 LNHNV and CDR2 YYDKDF come from the germline V gene (reference sequence). V lost 0 bases and J lost 7; bases outside the gene matches: 1.

This clone was detected once. The V gene is TRBV7-9, the J gene TRBJ2-7, with a tentative D call TRBD2 (6 bases). V lost 5 bases and J lost 3, with 14 bases in between. CDR3 length: 14 residues. CDR1 is SEHNR and CDR2 is FQNEAQ in the germline V gene (reference sequence). CDR3 nucleotide sequence: TGTGCCAGCAGCCCTGGGGGTAGCGGCTACGAGCAGTACTTC. It is translated as CASSPGGSGYEQYF.

The V call is TRBV5-1, the J call TRBJ1-2, with no clear D. V shed 1 base and J shed 2 bases, with 9 bases lying between them. CDR1 is SGHRS and CDR2 is YFSETQ in the germline V gene. The CDR3 sequence is 14 residues long. Written as DNA, the CDR3 is TGCGCCAGCAGCTTGAGTGGGCAGAACTATGGCTACACCTTC. Translated, it gives CASSLSGQNYGYTF.

V is TRBV28 and J is TRBJ2-2, with 14 bases matching TRBD2. CDR3 size: 16 residues. V shed 9 bases, J shed 3 bases, and the junction held 6 bases outside the gene matches. Germline V gives CDR1 MDHEN, CDR2 SYDVKM. CDR3: CASGTSGRGDTGELFF. CDR3 in DNA: TGTGCCAGTGGGACTAGCGGGAGAGGAGACACCGGGGAGCTGTTTTTT.

There are a few counts of this clone. The V gene is TRBV27, the J gene TRBJ1-4; D may be TRBD1 (5 bases). The CDR3 extends over 15 amino acids. Trimming left V 5 bases short and J 0 bases short, with 10 bases between. Germline CDR1 reads MNHEY; CDR2 reads SMNVEV (reference sequence). In DNA form, the CDR3 reads TGTGCCAGCAGTCACCAGACAGCAACTAATGAAAAACTGTTTTTT. As protein: CASSHQTATNEKLFF.

The rearrangement uses TRBV6-1 and TRBJ2-2; D is ambiguous. The V end was cut by 7 bases, the J end by 4 bases, with 13 bases between. This CDR3 spans 14 amino acids. Germline lookup yields CDR1 MNHNS and CDR2 SASEGT. The CDR3 nucleotides are TGTGCCAGCACCCTTCGACATCCCACCGGGGAGCTGTTTTTT. Protein product: CASTLRHPTGELFF.

The genes are TRBV13 and TRBJ2-3, with a tentative D call TRBD2 (6 bases). CDR1 and CDR2 from the germline V gene are PRHDT and FYEKMQ (reference sequence). CDR3 length equals 14 residues. V was shortened by 3 bases and J by 5 bases, with 12 bases between the two germline ends. Here the CDR3 DNA reads TGTGCCAGCAGCTTCCGGGGGAGTGAAGATACGCAGTATTTT. It yields the protein CASSFRGSEDTQYF.